This T cell receptor (beta chain) originates from a study of cytomegalovirus exposure and HLA in healthy donors. PCR employed 60 Vbeta and 13 Jbeta primers. Assay: immunoSEQ multiplex PCR; the TCRdb copy retains only in-frame clones and omits some. The data contain 150,000 to 180,000 clones, 65% to 75% of them singletons. The CDR3 spans 14 residues. Germline values: CDR1 SGHRS, CDR2 YFSETQ. V lost 1 base to trimming and J lost 1 base, with 5 bases between them. Only one count was recorded for this clone. Specimen: PBMCs. The receptor was isolated from a man aged 25 to 45 in good health and CMV-seronegative. The chain has TRBV5-1 and TRBJ2-2; D unresolved. The CDR3 sequence: CASSLQQNTGELFF. CDR3 nucleotide sequence: TGCGCCAGCAGCTTGCAACAGAACACCGGGGAGCTGTTTTTT.